Below are 31 T cell receptor beta chains sequenced from a single sample in a study of blood T cell repertoires in COVID-19. TCRdb's table, derived via immunoSEQ multiplex PCR, lists solely in-frame clones and lacks some. The data show about 95,000 clones, 84% seen once. Sequenced sample: peripheral blood. The receptors derive from a human donor in a cohort sampled during active COVID-19.

This clone was observed once. The chain employs TRBV5-1 and TRBJ1-2; maybe TRBD1 (6 bases). The CDR3 sequence is 15 residues long. V dropped 3 bases and J dropped 4 bases, with 16 bases sitting between them. Germline CDR1 is SGHRS and CDR2 is YFSETQ. The CDR3 sequence: CASSYRTEALYGYTF. The CDR3 coding sequence is TGCGCCAGCAGCTACCGGACAGAAGCCCTCTATGGCTACACCTTC.

The chain carries TRBV27 and TRBJ1-1; 10 bases line up with TRBD1. Germline V gene lookup returns CDR1 MNHEY and CDR2 SMNVEV (reference sequence). The CDR3 length is 15 residues. V was clipped by 5 bases and J by 3 bases; unmatched bases: 6. Here the CDR3 reads CASSGTGTGDTEAFF. CDR3 coding DNA: TGTGCCAGCAGTGGGACTGGGACAGGGGACACTGAAGCTTTCTTT.

The chain has TRBV13 and TRBJ2-7; D is perhaps TRBD2 (6 bases). The CDR3 runs to 14 residues. The germline V and J ends were trimmed by 4 bases and 6 bases, with 16 bases remaining between them. CDR1 PRHDT and CDR2 FYEKMQ come from the germline V gene (reference sequence). The CDR3 DNA reads as TGTGCCAGCAGCTGGGGGGAACACCAGCGCGAGCAGTACTTC. Its protein product is CASSWGEHQREQYF.

The V and J genes are TRBV2 and TRBJ2-7; 7 positions agree with TRBD1. V dropped 7 bases and J dropped 5; count of bases not matched to a gene: 14. This CDR3 spans 15 amino acids. Germline assignment: CDR1 SNHLY and CDR2 FYNNEI. CDR3 in amino acids: CASIPRGQALDEQYF. The CDR3 DNA is TGTGCCAGCATTCCAAGGGGGCAGGCTCTGGACGAGCAGTACTTC.

The chain employs TRBV12-3 or TRBV12-4 and TRBJ2-5; D call uncertain. The V end was cut by 4 bases, the J end by 5 bases, with 8 bases between. The CDR3 is made up of 12 amino acids. DNA of the CDR3: TGTGCCAGCAGTTCCACTCGGGAGACCCAGTACTTC. Its protein is CASSSTRETQYF.

The chain joins TRBV19 to TRBJ1-4; the match to TRBD1 covers 9 bases. The CDR3 covers 14 residues. Germline V lookup: CDR1 LNHDA, CDR2 SQIVND (reference sequence). The V gene end was trimmed by 6 bases and the J gene end by 7 bases; junction bases not matched to a gene: 6. As DNA, the CDR3 is TGTGCCAGTAGGATCGACAGGGGGGTTGAAAAACTGTTTTTT. Its protein product is CASRIDRGVEKLFF.

This clone turned up a few times. V gene TRBV28 combines with J gene TRBJ1-5, with D uncertain. There are 15 residues in the CDR3. The V end lost 3 bases, the J end lost 0 bases, and 9 bases lay between the germline ends. The germline CDR1 and CDR2 sequences are MDHEN and SYDVKM. The CDR3 protein is CASSLPSYSNQPQHF. The CDR3, as DNA: TGTGCCAGCAGTTTGCCCAGTTATAGCAATCAGCCCCAGCATTTT.

In its sample, this clone was seen many times. The gene calls are TRBV14 and TRBJ2-3; tentatively, D is TRBD2 (7 bases). The V and J ends lost 4 bases and 3 bases respectively, with 14 bases between them. The CDR3 is 15 residues long. Germline V lookup: CDR1 SGHDN, CDR2 FVKESK. As DNA, the CDR3 is TGTGCCAGCAGCCGTGTGGGGGGGCTGACAGATACGCAGTATTTT. Amino acid sequence: CASSRVGGLTDTQYF.

The rearrangement links TRBV6-6 to TRBJ2-1; 7 bases agree with TRBD2. The CDR3 extends over 15 amino acids. The J segment lost 6 bases and the V segment lost 0 bases, leaving 5 bases of the junction unmatched. Germline V gene data show CDR1 as MNHNY and CDR2 as SVGAGI (reference sequence). The CDR3 sequence: CASSYSLTSVNEQFF. CDR3 in DNA: TGTGCCAGCAGTTACTCGCTAACTAGCGTCAATGAGCAGTTCTTC.

The CDR3 DNA is TGTGCCAGCAGTACCCACGGACAGGGCCCCTACGAGCAGTACTTC. Translating it yields CASSTHGQGPYEQYF. The chain is built from TRBV2 and TRBJ2-7; 8 nucleotides agree with TRBD1. The CDR3 is 15 residues long. J gave up 2 bases and V 5 bases, and 8 bases lay outside the gene matches. The germline gives CDR1 SNHLY, CDR2 FYNNEI. The whole variable domain, remainder taken from reference TRBV2 and TRBJ2-7, is EPEVTQTPSHQVTQMGQEVILRCVPISNHLYFYWYRQILGQKVEFLVSFYNNEISEKSEIFDDQFSVERPDGSNFTLKIRSTKLEDSAMYFCASSTHGQGPYEQYFGPGTRLTVT.

The chain recombines TRBV29-1 with TRBJ2-1; D gene ambiguous. The CDR3 is 11 residues long. The V gene's germline CDR1 is SQVTM and CDR2 ANQGSEA. V shed 4 bases and J shed 14 bases, with 15 bases lying between them. This chain's CDR3 is CSVVVSPKEFF. The CDR3 coding sequence is TGCAGCGTTGTAGTTAGCCCGAAGGAGTTCTTC.

The V and J genes are TRBV28 and TRBJ1-2, with 10 bases identical to TRBD1. CDR3 length equals 13 residues. Per germline, CDR1 MDHEN and CDR2 SYDVKM. The junction had 5 bases not matched to a gene; V was cut back by 5 bases and J by 8 bases. The CDR3 DNA reads as TGTGCCAGCAGTCCCGGGACAGGGGTCGGCTACACCTTC. It encodes CASSPGTGVGYTF.

The chain is built from TRBV18 and TRBJ1-1; TRBD1 aligns across 7 bases. CDR3 length: 14 amino acids. Germline trimming cut 4 bases from V and 7 bases from J; bases unmatched to any gene: 9. Germline-derived CDR1 and CDR2 are KGHSH and LQKENI. CDR3 sequence (DNA): TGTGCCAGCTCACTTGACATCCACAGGGGTGAAGCTTTCTTT. It translates to CASSLDIHRGEAFF.

The CDR3 region is CASSVGDNEQFF. The CDR3 region has the DNA TGTGCCAGCAGCGTAGGAGACAATGAGCAGTTCTTC. The chain links TRBV9 to TRBJ2-1; D ambiguous. Germline lookup yields CDR1 SGDLS and CDR2 YYNGEE. This CDR3 comprises 12 residues. Trimming cost V 0 bases and J 5 bases, with 3 bases left between them.

In this sample, this clone turned up once. The CDR3 region has the DNA TGTGCCAGCAGCAACCATCAGGGGGCTACTGGCTACACCTTC. Translation: CASSNHQGATGYTF. The rearrangement links TRBV7-2 to TRBJ1-2, with 8 bases that match TRBD1. V lost 5 bases to trimming and J lost 7 bases; unmatched junction nucleotides: 9. CDR1 is SGHTA, CDR2 FQGNSA, per germline. The CDR3 is 14 amino acids.

V and J are TRBV6-2 or TRBV6-3 and TRBJ2-1; possible D gene TRBD2, 5 bases. Trimming stripped 5 bases from V and 8 bases from J, with 10 bases between. CDR3 length equals 12 residues. The germline CDR1 and CDR2 sequences are MNHEY and SVGEGT. The CDR3, as DNA: TGTGCCAGCAGTACATACGGGGATGAGCAGTTCTTC. The encoded protein is CASSTYGDEQFF.

The gene calls are TRBV11-2 and TRBJ1-6; possibly TRBD1 for D (5 bases). V was pared by 4 bases and J by 9 bases, with 16 bases between. The CDR3 totals 15 residues. Germline CDR1 reads SGHAT; CDR2 reads FQNNGV. CDR3 bases: TGTGCCAGCAGCTCGTCGAGGACACTAAGTTCACCCCTCCACTTT. Protein: CASSSSRTLSSPLHF.

The chain couples TRBV7-9 to TRBJ1-3, with a weak D call TRBD1 (6 bases). The CDR3 runs 14 residues. Germline loops: CDR1 SEHNR, CDR2 FQNEAQ (reference sequence). The V end was cut by 8 bases, the J end by 0 bases, with 11 bases between. The CDR3 coding sequence is TGTGCCAGCCTCCACAGGGACTCTGGAAACACCATATATTTT. It codes for CASLHRDSGNTIYF.

CDR3 amino acids: CASSSDGGSSYNEQFF. As DNA, the CDR3 is TGCGCCAGCAGCTCCGACGGGGGGAGCTCCTACAATGAGCAGTTCTTC. V gene TRBV5-1 combines with J gene TRBJ2-1, with TRBD2 matching 7 bases. Germline V gives CDR1 SGHRS, CDR2 YFSETQ. V shed 3 bases, J shed 0 bases, and the junction held 6 bases outside the gene matches. The CDR3 extends over 16 amino acids.

This clone was recorded a few times. The rearrangement links TRBV4-2 to TRBJ2-1; 8 nucleotides match TRBD2. V lost 0 bases to trimming and J lost 6 bases; unmatched junction nucleotides: 16. The CDR3 is 19 residues long. Germline assignment: CDR1 LGHNA and CDR2 YNFKEQ. The CDR3 here is CASSQEERRGAREANEQFF. CDR3 DNA sequence: TGTGCCAGCAGCCAAGAGGAAAGGCGGGGGGCAAGAGAGGCCAATGAGCAGTTCTTC.

This rearrangement joins TRBV18 to TRBJ2-2, with 12 bases aligning to TRBD2. V was pared by 6 bases and J by 4 bases, with 9 bases of the junction left unmatched. The CDR3 covers 17 residues. The germline V gene encodes CDR1 KGHSH and CDR2 LQKENI. This CDR3 reads CASSGTSGSWGTGELFF. The CDR3 coding sequence is TGTGCCAGCTCCGGGACTAGCGGGTCCTGGGGCACCGGGGAGCTGTTTTTT.

The chain carries TRBV18 and TRBJ2-7; 7 nucleotides line up with TRBD1. The CDR3 length is 15 residues. Germline V gene lookup returns CDR1 KGHSH and CDR2 LQKENI. The V segment lost 3 bases and the J segment 0 bases; nucleotides outside the gene matches: 5. CDR3 in DNA: TGTGCCAGCTCACCCTCGACAGGGTTCTCCTACGAGCAGTACTTC. Amino acids: CASSPSTGFSYEQYF.

The genes are TRBV28 and TRBJ1-2, with a weak D call TRBD1 (6 bases). V was cut by 5 bases and J by 1 base, with 11 bases left in between. Germline-derived CDR1 and CDR2 are MDHEN and SYDVKM. The CDR3 runs 14 residues. The CDR3 sequence: CASSRQVYNYGYTF. The CDR3 DNA follows: TGTGCCAGCAGTCGACAGGTATATAACTATGGCTACACCTTC.

There are a few counts of this clone. This chain connects TRBV7-2 to TRBJ2-7; 7 positions agree with TRBD2. The V gene end was trimmed by 1 base and the J gene end by 4 bases; junction bases not matched to a gene: 7. This CDR3 region has 15 residues. CDR1 and CDR2 from the germline V gene are SGHTA and FQGNSA. This CDR3 reads CASSLGSAGEYEQYF. CDR3 nucleotide sequence: TGTGCCAGCAGCTTAGGGTCTGCGGGGGAATACGAGCAGTACTTC.

This clone appeared once. The chain couples TRBV27 to TRBJ2-1, with TRBD2 matching over 10 bases. CDR3 length equals 16 residues. Unmatched junction bases numbered 9, after V lost 4 bases and J lost 6 bases. CDR1 and CDR2 from the germline V gene are MNHEY and SMNVEV (reference sequence). CDR3 coding DNA: TGTGCCAGCAGTTATGGGCTAGCGGGAGCCCCCAATGAGCAGTTCTTC. Translating it yields CASSYGLAGAPNEQFF.

The CDR3 sequence: CASSYDRAYYGYTF. The CDR3 coding sequence is TGTGCCAGCAGTTACGACAGGGCTTACTATGGCTACACCTTC. The chain employs TRBV6-2 or TRBV6-3 and TRBJ1-2; the match to TRBD1 covers 7 bases. There are 14 residues in the CDR3. V trimming: 2 bases; J trimming: 3 bases; junction bases outside the gene matches: 3. Per germline, CDR1 MNHEY and CDR2 SVGEGT.

This clone was detected only a few times. The chain recombines TRBV10-2 with TRBJ1-6, with TRBD1 matching 7 bases. Germline trimming cut 5 bases from V and 5 bases from J; bases unmatched to any gene: 6. Germline V gives CDR1 WSHSY, CDR2 SAAADI. The CDR3 loop spans 15 amino acids. CDR3 region: CASSPGTVNNSPLHF. The CDR3, as DNA: TGCGCCAGCAGTCCCGGGACAGTCAATAATTCACCCCTCCACTTT.

This clone was recorded only once. The V call is TRBV6-5, the J call TRBJ1-4; D unclear. The V end lost 0 bases, the J end lost 12 bases, and 14 bases lay between the germline ends. CDR1 MNHEY and CDR2 SVGAGI come from the germline V gene. The CDR3 covers 14 residues. CDR3 protein: CASSYSRPPVQLFF. In DNA, the CDR3 is TGTGCCAGCAGTTACTCGAGGCCGCCGGTGCAACTGTTTTTT.

The chain has TRBV9 and TRBJ1-1; D is unclear. The CDR3 consists of 14 residues. Trimming took 4 bases from V and 1 from J, leaving 11 bases between them. Germline V CDR1 and CDR2: SGDLS, YYNGEE. CDR3 residues: CASSSRNTNTEAFF. Here the CDR3 DNA reads TGTGCCAGCAGCTCCAGGAATACGAACACTGAAGCTTTCTTT.

The V and J genes are TRBV5-4 and TRBJ1-1; no reliable D call. Trimming left V 2 bases short and J 0 bases short, with 11 bases between. The length of the CDR3 is 15 residues. Looked up from germline, CDR1 is SGHNT and CDR2 is YYREEE (reference sequence). The CDR3 protein is CASSLRGGLNTEAFF. The DNA of the CDR3 is TGTGCCAGCAGCTTACGCGGCGGGCTGAACACTGAAGCTTTCTTT.

This clone has more than one count but fewer than ten. This chain joins TRBV5-1 and TRBJ1-6; D not certain. Trimming cost V 1 base and J 10 bases, with 15 bases left between them. The CDR3 sequence is 15 residues long. The germline V gene has CDR1 SGHRS and CDR2 YFSETQ. The CDR3: CASSLSGLGRSPLHF. DNA for the CDR3: TGCGCCAGCAGCTTGTCAGGACTCGGCAGATCACCCCTCCACTTT.